Detailed here is one T cell receptor beta chain. Study processing details: Reference gene primer amplification gave estimated nucleated cell counts. Using immunoSEQ multiplex PCR, the repertoire was profiled, and TCRdb retains in-frame clones only, with some absent. The DNA gave D and trimming, while V, J and clone size come from that table. Counted here are 140,000 to 150,000 clones, roughly 88% occurring once; the ten biggest clones make up roughly 8%. Patients in Seattle were enrolled during active infection, then followed longitudinally. Germline assignment: CDR1 SEHNR and CDR2 FQNEAQ (reference sequence). The CDR3 has 15 amino acids. Trimming removed 4 bases at V and 3 bases at J, with 14 bases between. The data derive from a study of blood T cell repertoires in COVID-19. Study details: The origin of the acute and convalescent COVID-19 samples was the United States, Italy and Spain.

This chain uses TRBV7-9 with TRBJ2-3; tentatively, D is TRBD2 (6 bases). Input material: peripheral blood. The sequence was obtained from a woman aged 55-70 years with COVID-19, enrolled during active disease. The CDR3 reads CASSSSGLQTDTQYF. The CDR3 DNA sequence: TGTGCCAGCAGCTCTTCGGGACTCCAGACAGATACGCAGTATTTT.